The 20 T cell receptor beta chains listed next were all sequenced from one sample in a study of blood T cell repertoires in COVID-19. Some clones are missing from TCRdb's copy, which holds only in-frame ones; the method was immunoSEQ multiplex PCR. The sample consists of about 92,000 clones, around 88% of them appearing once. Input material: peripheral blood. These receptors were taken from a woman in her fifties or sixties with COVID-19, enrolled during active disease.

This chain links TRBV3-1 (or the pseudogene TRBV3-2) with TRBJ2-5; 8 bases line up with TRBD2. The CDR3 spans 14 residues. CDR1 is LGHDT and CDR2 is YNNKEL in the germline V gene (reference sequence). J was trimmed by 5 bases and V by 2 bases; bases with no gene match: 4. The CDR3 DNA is TGTGCCAGCAGCCAAAGCGGGGGCGGGGAGACCCAGTACTTC. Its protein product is CASSQSGGGETQYF.

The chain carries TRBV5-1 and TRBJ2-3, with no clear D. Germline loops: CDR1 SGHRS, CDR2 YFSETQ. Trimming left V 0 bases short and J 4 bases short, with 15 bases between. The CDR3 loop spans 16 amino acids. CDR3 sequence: CASSLAPATKADTQYF. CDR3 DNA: TGCGCCAGCAGCTTGGCCCCCGCGACAAAGGCAGATACGCAGTATTTT.

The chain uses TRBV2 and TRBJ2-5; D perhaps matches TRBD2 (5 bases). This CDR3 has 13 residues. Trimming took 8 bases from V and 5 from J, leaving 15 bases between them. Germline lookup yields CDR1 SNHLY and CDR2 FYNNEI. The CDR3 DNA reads TGTGCCAGCTCCCCGGGGAGCTCGGAGACCCAGTACTTC. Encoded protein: CASSPGSSETQYF.

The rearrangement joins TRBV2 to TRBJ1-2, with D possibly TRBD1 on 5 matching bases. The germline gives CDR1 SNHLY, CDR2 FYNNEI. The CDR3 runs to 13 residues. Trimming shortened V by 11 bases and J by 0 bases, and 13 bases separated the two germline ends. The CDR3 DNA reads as TGTGCCGAAAAGCGGGGGACTAACTATGGCTACACCTTC. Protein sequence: CAEKRGTNYGYTF.

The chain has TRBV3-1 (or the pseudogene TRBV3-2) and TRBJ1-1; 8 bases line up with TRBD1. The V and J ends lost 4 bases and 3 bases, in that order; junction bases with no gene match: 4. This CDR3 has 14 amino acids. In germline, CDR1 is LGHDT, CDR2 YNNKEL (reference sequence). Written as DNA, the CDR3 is TGTGCCAGCAGCCTAAACAGGGGGGACACTGAAGCTTTCTTT. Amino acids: CASSLNRGDTEAFF.

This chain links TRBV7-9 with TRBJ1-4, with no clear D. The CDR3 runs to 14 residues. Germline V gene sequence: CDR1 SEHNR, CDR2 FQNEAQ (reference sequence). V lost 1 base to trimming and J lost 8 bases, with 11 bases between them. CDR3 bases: TGTGCCAGCAGCTTAGGGAGAGGAGGGGAAAAACTGTTTTTT. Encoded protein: CASSLGRGGEKLFF. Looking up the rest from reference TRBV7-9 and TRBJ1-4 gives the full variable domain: DTGVSQNPRHKITKRGQNVTFRCDPISEHNRLYWYRQTLGQGPEFLTYFQNEAQLEKSRLLSDRFSAERPKGSFSTLEIQRTEQGDSAMYLCASSLGRGGEKLFFGSGTQLSVL.

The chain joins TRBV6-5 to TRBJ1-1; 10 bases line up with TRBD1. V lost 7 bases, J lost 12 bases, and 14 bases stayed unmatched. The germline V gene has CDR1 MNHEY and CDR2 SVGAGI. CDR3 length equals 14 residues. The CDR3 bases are TGTGCCAGCACTGCCGCCAGGGACAGGGGATCCTCTTTCTTT. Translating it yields CASTAARDRGSSFF.

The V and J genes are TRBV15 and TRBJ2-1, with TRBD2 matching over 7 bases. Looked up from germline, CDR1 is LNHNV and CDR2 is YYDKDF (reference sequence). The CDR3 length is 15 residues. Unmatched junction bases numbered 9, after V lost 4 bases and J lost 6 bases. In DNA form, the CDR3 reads TGTGCCACCAGCATTTGGGGGGGGACTATCAATGAGCAGTTCTTC. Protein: CATSIWGGTINEQFF.

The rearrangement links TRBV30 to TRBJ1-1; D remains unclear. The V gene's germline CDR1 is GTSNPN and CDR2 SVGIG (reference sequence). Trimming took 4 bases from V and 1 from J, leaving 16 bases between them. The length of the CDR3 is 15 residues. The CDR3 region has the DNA TGTGCCTGGAAAGGAGTAGGCTACCAGAACACTGAAGCTTTCTTT. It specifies CAWKGVGYQNTEAFF.

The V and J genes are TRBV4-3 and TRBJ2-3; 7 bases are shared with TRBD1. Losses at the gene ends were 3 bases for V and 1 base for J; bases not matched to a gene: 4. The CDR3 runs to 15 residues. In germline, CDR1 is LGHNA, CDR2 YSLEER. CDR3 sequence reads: CASSHGDSGTDTQYF. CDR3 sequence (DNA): TGCGCCAGCAGCCATGGGGACAGTGGCACAGATACGCAGTATTTT.

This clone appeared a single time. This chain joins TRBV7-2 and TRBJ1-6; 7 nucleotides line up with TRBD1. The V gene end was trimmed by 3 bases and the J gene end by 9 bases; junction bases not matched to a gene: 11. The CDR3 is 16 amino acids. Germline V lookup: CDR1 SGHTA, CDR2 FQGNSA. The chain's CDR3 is CASSFAGRRGRSPLHF. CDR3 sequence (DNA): TGTGCCAGCAGCTTCGCGGGAAGGAGGGGGCGTTCACCCCTCCACTTT.

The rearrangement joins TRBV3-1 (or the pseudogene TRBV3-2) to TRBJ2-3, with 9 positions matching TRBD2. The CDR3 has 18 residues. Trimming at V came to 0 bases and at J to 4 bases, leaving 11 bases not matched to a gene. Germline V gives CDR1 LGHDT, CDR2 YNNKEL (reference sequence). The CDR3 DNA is TGTGCCAGCAGCCAAGATCGCATGGCGGGGGGGCCCCCAGATACGCAGTATTTT. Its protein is CASSQDRMAGGPPDTQYF.

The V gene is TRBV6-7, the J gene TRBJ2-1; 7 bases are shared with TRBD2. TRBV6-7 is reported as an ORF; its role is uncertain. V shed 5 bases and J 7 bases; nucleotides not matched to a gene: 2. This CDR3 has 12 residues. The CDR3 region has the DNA TGTGCCAGCAGTGGACTAGGGAATGAGCAGTTCTTC. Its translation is CASSGLGNEQFF.

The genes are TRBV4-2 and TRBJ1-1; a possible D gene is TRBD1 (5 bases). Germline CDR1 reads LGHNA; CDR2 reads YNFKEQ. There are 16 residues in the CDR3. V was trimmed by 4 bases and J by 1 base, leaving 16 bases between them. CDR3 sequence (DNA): TGTGCCAGCAGCCGCGGGGCGCTTATTACGAACACTGAAGCTTTCTTT. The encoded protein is CASSRGALITNTEAFF.

DNA for the CDR3: TGCGCCAGCAGCACGGACAGGGGTGACGAGCAGTACTTC. Its translation: CASSTDRGDEQYF. The chain uses TRBV5-1 and TRBJ2-7; 9 nucleotides agree with TRBD1. Trimming cost V 4 bases and J 5 bases; bases outside gene matches: 4. This CDR3 region has 13 residues. Per the germline V gene, CDR1 is SGHRS and CDR2 is YFSETQ.

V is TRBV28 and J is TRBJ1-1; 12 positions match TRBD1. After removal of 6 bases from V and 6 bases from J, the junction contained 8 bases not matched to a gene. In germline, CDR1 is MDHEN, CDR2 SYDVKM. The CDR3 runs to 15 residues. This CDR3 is CASRVGTGGLAEAFF. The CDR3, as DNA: TGTGCCAGCAGGGTCGGGACAGGGGGCCTCGCTGAAGCTTTCTTT.

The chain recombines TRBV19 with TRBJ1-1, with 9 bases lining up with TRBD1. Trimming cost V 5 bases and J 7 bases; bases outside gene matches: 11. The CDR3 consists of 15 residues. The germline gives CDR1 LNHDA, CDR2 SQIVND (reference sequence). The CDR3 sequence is CASSPRGQGEDEAFF. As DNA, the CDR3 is TGTGCCAGTAGTCCCCGGGGACAGGGTGAAGATGAAGCTTTCTTT. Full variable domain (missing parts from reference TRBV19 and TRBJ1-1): DGGITQSPKYLFRKEGQNVTLSCEQNLNHDAMYWYRQDPGQGLRLIYYSQIVNDFQKGDIAEGYSVSREKKESFPLTVTSAQKNPTAFYLCASSPRGQGEDEAFFGQGTRLTVV.

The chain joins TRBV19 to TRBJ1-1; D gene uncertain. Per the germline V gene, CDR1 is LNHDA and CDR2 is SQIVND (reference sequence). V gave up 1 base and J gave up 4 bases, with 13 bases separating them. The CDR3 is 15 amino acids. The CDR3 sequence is CASSIAPLLPTEAFF. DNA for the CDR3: TGTGCCAGTAGTATAGCCCCCCTCCTCCCCACTGAAGCTTTCTTT.

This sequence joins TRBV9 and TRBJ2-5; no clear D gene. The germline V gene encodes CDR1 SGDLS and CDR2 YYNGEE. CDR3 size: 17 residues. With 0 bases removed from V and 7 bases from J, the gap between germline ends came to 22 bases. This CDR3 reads CASSVVVVGPAEGTQYF. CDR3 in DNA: TGTGCCAGCAGCGTAGTAGTGGTTGGGCCCGCCGAAGGGACCCAGTACTTC.

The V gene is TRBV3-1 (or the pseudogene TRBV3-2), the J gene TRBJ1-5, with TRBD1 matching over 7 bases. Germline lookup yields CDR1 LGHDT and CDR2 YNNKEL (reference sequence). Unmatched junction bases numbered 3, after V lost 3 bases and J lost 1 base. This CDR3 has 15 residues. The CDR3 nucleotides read TGTGCCAGCAGCCAGACAGGGACCAGCAATCAGCCCCAGCATTTT. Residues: CASSQTGTSNQPQHF.